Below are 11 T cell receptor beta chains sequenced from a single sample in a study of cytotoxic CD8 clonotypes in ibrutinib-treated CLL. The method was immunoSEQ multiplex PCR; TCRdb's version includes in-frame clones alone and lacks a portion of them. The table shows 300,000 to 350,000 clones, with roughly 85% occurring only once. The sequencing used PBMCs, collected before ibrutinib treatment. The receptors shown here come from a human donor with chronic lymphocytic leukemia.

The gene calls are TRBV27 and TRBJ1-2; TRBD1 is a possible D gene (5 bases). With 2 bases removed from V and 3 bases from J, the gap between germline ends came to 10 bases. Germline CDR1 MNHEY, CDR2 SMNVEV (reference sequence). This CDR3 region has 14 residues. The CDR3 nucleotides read TGTGCCAGCAGTTTAGACAGCCTACACTATGGCTACACCTTC. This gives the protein CASSLDSLHYGYTF.

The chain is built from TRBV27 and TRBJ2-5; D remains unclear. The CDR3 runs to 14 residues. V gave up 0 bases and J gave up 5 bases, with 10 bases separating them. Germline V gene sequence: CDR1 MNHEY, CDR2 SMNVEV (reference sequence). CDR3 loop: CASSLSRWLETQYF. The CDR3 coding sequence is TGTGCCAGCAGTTTATCGAGGTGGTTGGAGACCCAGTACTTC.

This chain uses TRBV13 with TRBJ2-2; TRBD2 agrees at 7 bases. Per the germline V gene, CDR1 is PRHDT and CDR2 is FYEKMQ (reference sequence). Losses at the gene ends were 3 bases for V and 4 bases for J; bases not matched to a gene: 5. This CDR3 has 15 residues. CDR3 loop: CASSFGPSGTGELFF. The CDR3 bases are TGTGCCAGCAGCTTCGGACCTAGCGGCACCGGGGAGCTGTTTTTT.

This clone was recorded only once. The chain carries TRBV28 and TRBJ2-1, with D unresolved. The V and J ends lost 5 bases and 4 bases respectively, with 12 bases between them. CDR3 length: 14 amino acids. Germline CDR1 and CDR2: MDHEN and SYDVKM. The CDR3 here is CASSPASFYNEQFF. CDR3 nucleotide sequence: TGTGCCAGCAGTCCGGCCTCGTTTTACAATGAGCAGTTCTTC.

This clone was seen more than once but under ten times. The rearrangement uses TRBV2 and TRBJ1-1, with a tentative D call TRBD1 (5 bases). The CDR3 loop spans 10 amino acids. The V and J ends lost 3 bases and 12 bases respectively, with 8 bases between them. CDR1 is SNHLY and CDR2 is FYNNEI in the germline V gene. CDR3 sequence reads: CASSEGRPFF. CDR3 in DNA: TGTGCCAGCAGTGAGGGGCGGCCTTTCTTT. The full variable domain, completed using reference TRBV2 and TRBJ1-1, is EPEVTQTPSHQVTQMGQEVILRCVPISNHLYFYWYRQILGQKVEFLVSFYNNEISEKSEIFDDQFSVERPDGSNFTLKIRSTKLEDSAMYFCASSEGRPFFGQGTRLTVV.

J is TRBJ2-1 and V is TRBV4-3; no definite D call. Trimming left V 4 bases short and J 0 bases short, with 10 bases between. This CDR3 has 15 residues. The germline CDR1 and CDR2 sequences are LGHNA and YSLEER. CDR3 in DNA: TGCGCCAGCAGCCGCATGGTGGTCTCCTACAATGAGCAGTTCTTC. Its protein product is CASSRMVVSYNEQFF.

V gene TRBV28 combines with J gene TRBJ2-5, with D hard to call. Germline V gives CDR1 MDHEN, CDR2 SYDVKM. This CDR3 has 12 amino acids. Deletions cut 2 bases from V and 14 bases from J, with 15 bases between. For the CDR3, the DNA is TGTGCCAGCAGTTTACCCCCGGAGAGCCCTTACTTC. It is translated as CASSLPPESPYF.

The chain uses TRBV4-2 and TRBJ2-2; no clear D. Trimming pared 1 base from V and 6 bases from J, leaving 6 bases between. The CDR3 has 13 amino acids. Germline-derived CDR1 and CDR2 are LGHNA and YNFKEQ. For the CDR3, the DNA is TGTGCCAGCAGCCAAGTGACGGCCGGGGAGCTGTTTTTT. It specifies CASSQVTAGELFF.

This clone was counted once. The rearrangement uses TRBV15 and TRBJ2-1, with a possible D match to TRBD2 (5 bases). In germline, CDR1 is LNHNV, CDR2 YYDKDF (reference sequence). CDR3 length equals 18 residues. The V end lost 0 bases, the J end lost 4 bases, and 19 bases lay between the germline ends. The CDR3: CATSRDVRRTYIYNEQFF. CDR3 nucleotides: TGTGCCACCAGCAGAGACGTCAGGAGGACTTATATATACAATGAGCAGTTCTTC.

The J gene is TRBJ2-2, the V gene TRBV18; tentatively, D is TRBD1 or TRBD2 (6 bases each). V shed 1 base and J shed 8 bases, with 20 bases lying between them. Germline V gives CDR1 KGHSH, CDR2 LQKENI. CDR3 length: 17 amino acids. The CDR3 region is CASSPQGDRRASGELFF. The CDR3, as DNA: TGTGCCAGCTCACCACAGGGGGACCGGAGGGCCAGTGGGGAGCTGTTTTTT.

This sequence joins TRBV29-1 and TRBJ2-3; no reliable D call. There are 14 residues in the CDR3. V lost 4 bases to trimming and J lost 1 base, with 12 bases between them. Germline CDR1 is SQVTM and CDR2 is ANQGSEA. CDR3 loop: CSVGPAEGTDTQYF. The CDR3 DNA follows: TGCAGCGTTGGCCCCGCCGAGGGCACAGATACGCAGTATTTT.